This T cell receptor beta chain was identified in a study of early T cells in non-severe SARS-CoV-2 infection. Researchers tagged individual cDNA molecules with unique molecular identifiers. MiXCR was run by TCRdb on the 5' RACE reads, yielding one entry per CDR3 protein. This table has 90,000 to 130,000 distinct CDR3 sequences, roughly 12% appearing once. This clonotype was observed a handful of times. Looked up from germline, CDR1 is MNHEY and CDR2 is SVGEGT. This CDR3 is built from 14 residues. V was shortened by 9 bases and J by 1 base, with 16 bases between the two germline ends. The sequence came from an adult who was a healthcare worker with PCR-confirmed SARS-CoV-2 infection or an uninfected control (not recorded which). The J gene is TRBJ2-7, the V gene TRBV6-2 or TRBV6-3, with D possibly matching TRBD1 (5 bases). The input for sequencing was whole blood, taken at baseline. CDR3 coding DNA: TGTGCCAGTACCCTCCGGACACGGTCCTACGAGCAGTACTTC. The encoded protein is CASTLRTRSYEQYF.